The present entry profiles one TCR beta chain with its context. The antigen remains unidentified. This specimen comes from a study of OX40 agonist ivuxolimab in advanced cancers. The method was immunoSEQ multiplex PCR; TCRdb's version includes in-frame clones alone and lacks a portion of them. The sample shows 60,000 to 75,000 clones, around 90% of them seen only once. CDR1 and CDR2 from the germline V gene are SNHLY and FYNNEI. Between the trimmed V and J ends, which lost 5 bases and 5 bases, there was a span of 10 bases. This CDR3 comprises 13 residues. Findings of the study overall: There was clonal expansion of CD4+ and CD8+ blood T cells by week 6 at 0.1 to 3.0 mg/kg.

The sequence came from an adult with an advanced solid tumor such as melanoma, head and neck, liver or kidney cancer. The starting material was CD4+ or CD8+ T cells sorted from blood, obtained in a trial of the OX40 agonist ivuxolimab. This chain uses TRBV2 with TRBJ2-1; D unclear. CDR3 DNA: TGTGCCAGCAGTTACCAAACCCACAATGAGCAGTTCTTC. It encodes CASSYQTHNEQFF. The full variable domain, in which reference TRBV2 and TRBJ2-1 provide the parts outside the CDR3, is EPEVTQTPSHQVTQMGQEVILRCVPISNHLYFYWYRQILGQKVEFLVSFYNNEISEKSEIFDDQFSVERPDGSNFTLKIRSTKLEDSAMYFCASSYQTHNEQFFGPGTRLTVL.